Here is one TCR beta chain with its context. Its antigen is currently not known. Within one base of it there is no much larger clone, and no base qualities were kept. Receptor amplification or capture employed the immunoSEQ multiplex PCR assay. For most patients, genomic DNA was isolated with the Qiagen DNeasy Blood and Tissue Kit and shipped frozen to Adaptive Biotechnologies for TCR sequencing. Adaptive Biotechnologies carried out high-throughput TCR-beta CDR3 sequencing of genomic DNA for most patients. The original pipeline was this. Adaptive's ImmunoSEQ software was the source of the TCR sequencing data for 15 to 20 patients, while three other patients were processed with MiXCR and VDJtools. To correct CD4 versus CD8 sorting errors, any sequence found in both subsets at a frequency ratio below 5:1 was removed. CDR3 nucleotide sequences shared by donor and recipient were removed because the origin of these sequences could not be assigned. To be classed as alloreactive, a clone needed at least 2-fold expansion over unstimulated cells and a minimum CFSE-low frequency of 0.002% (template counts) or 0.001% (read counts). Mappable clones were those detected in sequenced pre-transplant spleen, lymph node, or MLR CFSE-low populations of the donor or recipient. The cumulative frequency of alloreactive clones was calculated as a percentage of all sequences, weighted by copy number. The table comes from immuneACCESS by way of TCRdb, which keeps in-frame sequences with V and J called. Part of the clones is missing from these tables; in studies checked, under half for an unresolved V gene and the rest for unknown reasons. The V and J calls and the clone size are those of that table, but D and trimming were determined from the DNA. Within this sample are tens of thousands of clones, with about 94% of them counted one time only. Clones ranked in the top ten supply 0.15% to 0.2% of the sample.

A distance of 7 bases separates the germline ends of V and J, which lose 4 bases and 3 bases respectively. The germline V gene gives CDR1 as KGHSH and CDR2 as LQKENI. From its cysteine to its phenylalanine, the CDR3 spans 12 amino acids. Only the CDR3 region is kept as DNA, spanning 36 bases read in frame from base 1. The sample belongs to a study of graft-versus-host responses after intestinal transplantation (dated by TCRdb to the early 2020s). Some background on the complete study: Recipients received multivisceral, liver-intestinal, or isolated intestinal transplants. All recipients received anti-thymocyte globulin induction followed by maintenance tacrolimus and steroids for around 3 years. Graft-versus-host and host-versus-graft alloreactive T cell clones were tracked in the graft, circulation and bone marrow after intestinal transplantation using bulk TCR-beta CDR3 sequencing. Alloreactive clones were identified by sequencing pre-transplant mixed lymphocyte reaction products and comparing these products with unstimulated pre-transplant donor and recipient T cells. A cohort of about 26 intestinal transplant recipients, including one retransplant, was enrolled, and a few patients lacking pretransplant specimens were excluded. Donor T cell macrochimerism was defined as a peak of at least 4% donor T cells among recipient peripheral blood mononuclear cells. Instead of going to the commercial service, samples from a few later patients were sequenced in-house on an Illumina MiSeq and processed with MiXCR. The investigation overall reported the following: Peak levels of circulating GvH clones were associated with declines in HvG clones early after transplant. The relatively low number and heterogeneity of intestinal transplant patients limited the conclusions. In patients with donor T cell macrochimerism, the allografts had high GvH to HvG T cell clonal ratios. GvH clones turned up in recipient bone marrow, with some appearing earlier in ileal mucosa or blood, a pattern consistent with an intestinal mucosal origin.

The intended sense of this specimen's time point label: cells obtained before transplantation from donor or recipient. CD3+CD4+ and CD3+CD8+ populations were FACS-sorted from unstimulated pre-transplant donor and recipient cells taken from spleen or lymph nodes. This clonotype was obtained from a human donor who was the organ donor for an intestinal transplant. The chain uses TRBV18 and TRBJ2-7; the D gene cannot be resolved reliably. This material consisted of unstimulated CD4+ T cells sorted from spleen or lymph node cells, taken before transplant. The CDR3: CASSLLNYEQYF. The sequenced DNA is TGTGCCAGCTCACTTCTCAACTACGAGCAGTACTTC.